The rows below give T cell receptor beta chains drawn from one sample of a study of shared clonotypes between healthy human individuals. Only in-frame clones appear in the TCRdb table, and some are missing; sequencing was by immunoSEQ multiplex PCR. The repertoire holds some 470,000 clones, with approximately 80% as singletons. Sample: PBMCs. These receptor sequences come from a woman aged 40-49 years in good health. Some clones in this sample may be carry-over from other donors' samples. CDR3s include the opening cysteine and the closing phenylalanine or tryptophan. Each record gives: D gene, V gene, J gene, clone size, CDR3 protein, CDR3 DNA. A D gene is named only where the DNA matches it firmly. The size of a clone is reported for some rows only, either as once, few or many, or as a class for expanded clones.

d_call: TRBD1
v_call: TRBV6-1
j_call: TRBJ2-7
clone_size: .
cdr3_aa: CASSERNRGNEQYF
cdr3_nt: TGTGCCAGCAGTGAACGTAACAGGGGCAACGAGCAGTACTTC

d_call: TRBD2
v_call: TRBV10-1
j_call: TRBJ2-7
clone_size: .
cdr3_aa: CASGPGGSPYEQYF
cdr3_nt: TGCGCCAGCGGCCCGGGCGGGAGTCCCTACGAGCAGTACTTC

d_call: .
v_call: TRBV28
j_call: TRBJ2-2
clone_size: .
cdr3_aa: CASSPPAGTGELFF
cdr3_nt: TGTGCCAGCAGTCCCCCGGCGGGGACCGGGGAGCTGTTTTTT

d_call: .
v_call: TRBV29-1
j_call: TRBJ1-3
clone_size: .
cdr3_aa: CSVERVSGNTIYF
cdr3_nt: TGCAGCGTTGAGAGGGTGTCTGGAAACACCATATATTTT

d_call: .
v_call: TRBV12-5
j_call: TRBJ2-2
clone_size: .
cdr3_aa: CASGLDRNTGELFF
cdr3_nt: TGTGCTAGTGGTTTGGACAGGAACACCGGGGAGCTGTTTTTT

d_call: .
v_call: TRBV2
j_call: TRBJ2-3
clone_size: .
cdr3_aa: CASSEAPLRAQYF
cdr3_nt: TGTGCCAGCAGTGAAGCACCCCTCAGGGCGCAGTATTTT

d_call: .
v_call: TRBV5-1
j_call: TRBJ1-3
clone_size: .
cdr3_aa: CASSLNVRSSGNTIYF
cdr3_nt: TGCGCCAGCAGCTTGAACGTCCGTAGCTCTGGAAACACCATATATTTT

d_call: TRBD2
v_call: TRBV18
j_call: TRBJ2-3
clone_size: .
cdr3_aa: CASSPGTSGRRTDTQYF
cdr3_nt: TGTGCCAGCTCACCAGGGACTAGCGGGAGGCGCACAGATACGCAGTATTTT

d_call: .
v_call: TRBV7-3
j_call: TRBJ2-1
clone_size: few
cdr3_aa: CASSLEGGRQGEQFF
cdr3_nt: TGTGCCAGCAGCTTAGAGGGCGGGAGACAGGGAGAGCAGTTCTTC

d_call: TRBD1
v_call: TRBV7-3
j_call: TRBJ2-1
clone_size: .
cdr3_aa: CASSFPGTGSSYNEQFF
cdr3_nt: TGTGCCAGCAGCTTTCCTGGGACAGGGAGCTCCTACAATGAGCAGTTCTTC

d_call: .
v_call: TRBV6-6
j_call: TRBJ1-2
clone_size: .
cdr3_aa: CASSYSQDLLSGYTF
cdr3_nt: TGTGCCAGCAGTTACAGTCAGGATTTATTAAGCGGCTACACCTTC

d_call: .
v_call: TRBV28
j_call: TRBJ1-1
clone_size: .
cdr3_aa: CASSLLLDTEAFF
cdr3_nt: TGTGCCAGCAGTTTATTGTTAGACACTGAAGCTTTCTTT

d_call: TRBD2
v_call: TRBV28
j_call: TRBJ2-5
clone_size: .
cdr3_aa: CAVEAGGDLETQYF
cdr3_nt: TGTGCCGTAGAAGCGGGAGGGGATCTAGAGACCCAGTACTTC

d_call: .
v_call: TRBV29-1
j_call: TRBJ2-3
clone_size: .
cdr3_aa: CSTGVTDTQYF
cdr3_nt: TGCAGCACCGGAGTCACAGATACGCAGTATTTT

d_call: TRBD2
v_call: TRBV9
j_call: TRBJ2-2
clone_size: .
cdr3_aa: CASSPRVAGPGELFF
cdr3_nt: TGTGCCAGCAGCCCCCGGGTAGCGGGACCCGGGGAGCTGTTTTTT

d_call: TRBD2
v_call: TRBV5-6
j_call: TRBJ2-1
clone_size: .
cdr3_aa: CASSSSGRAHNEQFF
cdr3_nt: TGTGCCAGCAGCTCAAGCGGGAGGGCCCACAATGAGCAGTTCTTC

d_call: TRBD2
v_call: TRBV11-3
j_call: TRBJ2-3
clone_size: .
cdr3_aa: CASSPGTSGRTDTQYF
cdr3_nt: TGTGCCAGCAGCCCCGGGACTAGCGGGAGGACAGATACGCAGTATTTT

d_call: TRBD1
v_call: TRBV5-8
j_call: TRBJ1-2
clone_size: once
cdr3_aa: CASSTGQGLNYGYTF
cdr3_nt: TGTGCCAGCAGCACCGGACAGGGACTTAACTATGGCTACACCTTC

d_call: .
v_call: TRBV18
j_call: TRBJ1-4
clone_size: .
cdr3_aa: CASSPPQKPNEKLFF
cdr3_nt: TGTGCCAGCTCACCACCACAGAAGCCCAATGAAAAACTGTTTTTT

d_call: TRBD1
v_call: TRBV18
j_call: TRBJ2-1
clone_size: .
cdr3_aa: CASSPGQRTYNEQFF
cdr3_nt: TGTGCCAGCTCACCGGGACAGCGGACCTACAATGAGCAGTTCTTC

d_call: .
v_call: TRBV7-9
j_call: TRBJ1-3
clone_size: .
cdr3_aa: CASSHDRTGNTIYF
cdr3_nt: TGTGCCAGCAGCCACGACAGAACTGGAAACACCATATATTTT

d_call: .
v_call: TRBV7-6
j_call: TRBJ2-5
clone_size: .
cdr3_aa: CASSLQGFSQETQYF
cdr3_nt: TGTGCCAGCAGCTTACAGGGATTTTCCCAAGAGACCCAGTACTTC

d_call: TRBD2
v_call: TRBV18
j_call: TRBJ2-7
clone_size: .
cdr3_aa: CASSPPSGTNEQYF
cdr3_nt: TGTGCCAGCTCACCCCCTAGCGGGACCAACGAGCAGTACTTC

d_call: TRBD1
v_call: TRBV29-1
j_call: TRBJ2-7
clone_size: many
cdr3_aa: CSVEEGAPGQGAYEQYF
cdr3_nt: TGCAGCGTTGAGGAGGGGGCCCCGGGACAGGGGGCGTACGAGCAGTACTTC

d_call: TRBD1
v_call: TRBV6-5
j_call: TRBJ2-7
clone_size: .
cdr3_aa: CASSYSGQGAYEQYF
cdr3_nt: TGTGCCAGCAGTTACTCGGGTCAGGGGGCCTACGAGCAGTACTTC

d_call: TRBD2
v_call: TRBV7-2
j_call: TRBJ2-2
clone_size: once
cdr3_aa: CASSLFTSGNTGELFF
cdr3_nt: TGTGCCAGCAGCTTATTCACTAGCGGCAACACCGGGGAGCTGTTTTTT

d_call: TRBD2
v_call: TRBV28
j_call: TRBJ2-7
clone_size: few
cdr3_aa: CASSRGTSGRYEQYF
cdr3_nt: TGTGCCAGCAGTCGCGGGACTAGCGGGAGGTACGAGCAGTACTTC

d_call: TRBD1
v_call: TRBV18
j_call: TRBJ1-1
clone_size: .
cdr3_aa: CASSPHSIRQGNTEAFF
cdr3_nt: TGTGCCAGCTCACCCCACTCCATTAGACAGGGTAACACTGAAGCTTTCTTT

d_call: TRBD1
v_call: TRBV2
j_call: TRBJ1-1
clone_size: .
cdr3_aa: CASSADRATEAFF
cdr3_nt: TGTGCCAGCAGCGCGGACAGGGCCACTGAAGCTTTCTTT

d_call: TRBD2
v_call: TRBV5-1
j_call: TRBJ2-1
clone_size: .
cdr3_aa: CASSVTSGNNEQFF
cdr3_nt: TGCGCCAGCAGCGTGACTAGCGGGAACAATGAGCAGTTCTTC

d_call: .
v_call: TRBV7-2
j_call: TRBJ2-2
clone_size: .
cdr3_aa: CASSIYRVTGELFF
cdr3_nt: TGTGCCAGCTCCATCTATAGGGTCACCGGGGAGCTGTTTTTT

d_call: .
v_call: TRBV28
j_call: TRBJ2-7
clone_size: many
cdr3_aa: CASRSAWAGTYYEQYF
cdr3_nt: TGTGCCAGCAGGTCTGCGTGGGCAGGGACTTACTACGAGCAGTACTTC

d_call: .
v_call: TRBV28
j_call: TRBJ1-2
clone_size: .
cdr3_aa: CASRVSGGPPSGYTF
cdr3_nt: TGTGCCAGCAGGGTCAGCGGGGGCCCGCCCAGTGGCTACACCTTC

d_call: .
v_call: TRBV5-4
j_call: TRBJ2-1
clone_size: .
cdr3_aa: CASRLEIYNEQFF
cdr3_nt: TGTGCCAGCAGGCTCGAAATATACAATGAGCAGTTCTTC

d_call: TRBD1
v_call: TRBV28
j_call: TRBJ2-4
clone_size: few
cdr3_aa: CASSFAGQGGKAKNIQYF
cdr3_nt: TGTGCCAGCAGTTTTGCGGGACAGGGGGGGAAGGCCAAAAACATTCAGTACTTC

d_call: .
v_call: TRBV30
j_call: TRBJ2-1
clone_size: .
cdr3_aa: CAWSEGDTYNEQFF
cdr3_nt: TGTGCCTGGAGTGAAGGCGACACCTACAATGAGCAGTTCTTC

d_call: .
v_call: TRBV9
j_call: TRBJ1-1
clone_size: few
cdr3_aa: CASSRMGGAGTEAFF
cdr3_nt: TGTGCCAGCAGCCGCATGGGGGGAGCGGGTACTGAAGCTTTCTTT

d_call: .
v_call: TRBV5-1
j_call: TRBJ1-4
clone_size: .
cdr3_aa: CASCKQVNEKLFF
cdr3_nt: TGCGCCAGCTGTAAACAGGTTAATGAAAAACTGTTTTTT

d_call: TRBD1
v_call: TRBV28
j_call: TRBJ2-2
clone_size: .
cdr3_aa: CASSLGQGHTGELFF
cdr3_nt: TGTGCCAGCAGTTTAGGACAGGGACACACCGGGGAGCTGTTTTTT

d_call: .
v_call: TRBV5-1
j_call: TRBJ2-4
clone_size: .
cdr3_aa: CASSSGTILAKNIQYF
cdr3_nt: TGCGCCAGCAGCTCCGGGACAATACTAGCCAAAAACATTCAGTACTTC

d_call: .
v_call: TRBV27
j_call: TRBJ1-5
clone_size: .
cdr3_aa: CASSVGQYNQPQHF
cdr3_nt: TGTGCCAGCAGTGTAGGACAGTACAATCAGCCCCAGCATTTT

d_call: TRBD2
v_call: TRBV6-5
j_call: TRBJ2-7
clone_size: .
cdr3_aa: CASRMGGLSSYEQYF
cdr3_nt: TGTGCCAGCAGGATGGGGGGGTTAAGCTCCTACGAGCAGTACTTC